Listed below are T cell receptor beta chains from one sample, sequenced in a study of blood T cell repertoires in COVID-19. The data were produced by immunoSEQ multiplex PCR, yet TCRdb's version contains in-frame clones alone and is incomplete. The sample lists roughly 100,000 clones, 75% to 95% occurring once. Input material: peripheral blood. The origin of the receptors is a man aged 18-30 years with acute or convalescent COVID-19. Each CDR3 is given with its conserved first and last residue. D genes are given only for firm matches. Clone size is given for some rows only: seen once, a few or many times, or a class if the clone is expanded.

d_call: .
clone_size: .
v_call: TRBV19
j_call: TRBJ1-1
cdr3_nt: TGTGCCAGTAGTAAGGGCCCCCCGGAGGCCCTGAACACTGAAGCTTTCTTT
cdr3_aa: CASSKGPPEALNTEAFF

d_call: TRBD1
clone_size: .
v_call: TRBV25-1
j_call: TRBJ1-2
cdr3_nt: TGTGCCAGTCGATCGGGACAGTGGGGCTATGGCTACACCTTC
cdr3_aa: CASRSGQWGYGYTF

d_call: .
clone_size: .
v_call: TRBV30
j_call: TRBJ1-1
cdr3_nt: TGTGCCTGGAGTGAGAGGAACACTGAAGCTTTCTTT
cdr3_aa: CAWSERNTEAFF

d_call: .
clone_size: .
v_call: TRBV27
j_call: TRBJ2-3
cdr3_nt: TGTGCCAGTAGTGGACGAGGGATCGACACACATACGCAGTATTTT
cdr3_aa: CASSGRGIDTHTQYF

d_call: .
clone_size: .
v_call: TRBV12-3/TRBV12-4
j_call: TRBJ1-1
cdr3_nt: TGTGCCAGCAGGAGTAGAGGCGAGACTGAAGCTTTCTTT
cdr3_aa: CASRSRGETEAFF

d_call: TRBD2
clone_size: .
v_call: TRBV15
j_call: TRBJ2-1
cdr3_nt: TGTGCCACCAGCAGCCGGACTAGCGGGAGTGGAAAGCCTGATGAGCAGTTCTTC
cdr3_aa: CATSSRTSGSGKPDEQFF

d_call: TRBD2
clone_size: .
v_call: TRBV5-1
j_call: TRBJ2-1
cdr3_nt: TGCGCCAGCAGCTTGGGATCGTTGGGCCTAGCGGGCAACAATGAGCAGTTCTTC
cdr3_aa: CASSLGSLGLAGNNEQFF

d_call: TRBD1
clone_size: few
v_call: TRBV2
j_call: TRBJ2-7
cdr3_nt: TGTGCCAGCAGCCGGACAGGGGCCGAGCAGTACTTC
cdr3_aa: CASSRTGAEQYF

d_call: TRBD1
clone_size: .
v_call: TRBV4-1
j_call: TRBJ2-1
cdr3_nt: TGCGCCAGCAGCCAAGTACGGACAGGGGGATATGAGCAGTTCTTC
cdr3_aa: CASSQVRTGGYEQFF

d_call: .
clone_size: .
v_call: TRBV27
j_call: TRBJ1-2
cdr3_nt: TGTGCCAGCTTGGGGGGGGGCTACACCTTC
cdr3_aa: CASLGGGYTF

d_call: .
clone_size: .
v_call: TRBV11-2
j_call: TRBJ2-5
cdr3_nt: TGTGCCAGCAGCTTAATCCCTGTTCCGGAGACCCAGTACTTC
cdr3_aa: CASSLIPVPETQYF

d_call: TRBD2
clone_size: .
v_call: TRBV5-8
j_call: TRBJ2-7
cdr3_nt: TGTGCCAGCAGCTTGGAAGCGGGAGGGCTGCGCGACTCCTACGAGCAGTACTTC
cdr3_aa: CASSLEAGGLRDSYEQYF

d_call: .
clone_size: .
v_call: TRBV2
j_call: TRBJ1-2
cdr3_nt: TGTGCCAGCAGTGAAAGTGGGGCACCCTATGGCTACACCTTC
cdr3_aa: CASSESGAPYGYTF

d_call: TRBD1
clone_size: .
v_call: TRBV28
j_call: TRBJ1-5
cdr3_nt: TGTGCCAGCAGTTTAGACAGGGAGGTTTATAGCAATCAGCCCCAGCATTTT
cdr3_aa: CASSLDREVYSNQPQHF

d_call: TRBD2
clone_size: .
v_call: TRBV13
j_call: TRBJ2-1
cdr3_nt: TGTGCCAGCAGCTTAGGCCCCCCAGGGCGGGAGGGCCCCAATTTTGAGCAGTTCTTC
cdr3_aa: CASSLGPPGREGPNFEQFF

d_call: TRBD2
clone_size: .
v_call: TRBV3-1/TRBV3-2
j_call: TRBJ2-3
cdr3_nt: TGTGCCAGCAGCCAAGAGGCGGGGGCAGATACGCAGTATTTT
cdr3_aa: CASSQEAGADTQYF

d_call: .
clone_size: .
v_call: TRBV5-1
j_call: TRBJ2-5
cdr3_nt: TGCGCCAGCAGCTTGGGTTTACTAGGTCAGGAGACCCAGTACTTC
cdr3_aa: CASSLGLLGQETQYF

d_call: TRBD2
clone_size: .
v_call: TRBV6-1
j_call: TRBJ2-1
cdr3_nt: TGTGCCAGCAGTGAAATCGTATCGCGGGGAGGGCGGTTCTTC
cdr3_aa: CASSEIVSRGGRFF

d_call: .
clone_size: once
v_call: TRBV6-5
j_call: TRBJ1-2
cdr3_nt: TGTGCCACGCGGCGGCTTAATGGCTACACCTTC
cdr3_aa: CATRRLNGYTF

d_call: TRBD1
clone_size: .
v_call: TRBV2
j_call: TRBJ1-6
cdr3_nt: TGTGCCAGCAGCCCAAGGGCCGGGACAGATAATTCACCCCTCCACTTT
cdr3_aa: CASSPRAGTDNSPLHF

d_call: .
clone_size: few
v_call: TRBV9
j_call: TRBJ2-3
cdr3_nt: TGTGCCAGCAGCGACGCCTCCGGGGTGGGCACAGATACGCAGTATTTT
cdr3_aa: CASSDASGVGTDTQYF

d_call: TRBD1
clone_size: once
v_call: TRBV5-4
j_call: TRBJ1-6
cdr3_nt: TGTGCCAGCAGCCCGTTACAGGGGGTTAATTCACCCCTCCACTTT
cdr3_aa: CASSPLQGVNSPLHF

d_call: .
clone_size: .
v_call: TRBV18
j_call: TRBJ2-1
cdr3_nt: TGTGCCAGCTCACCACTAGCGATCAATTCCTACAATGAGCAGTTCTTC
cdr3_aa: CASSPLAINSYNEQFF

d_call: .
clone_size: .
v_call: TRBV2
j_call: TRBJ1-5
cdr3_nt: TGTGCCAGCAGTGTTTCATCAGATAGCAATCAGCCCCAGCATTTT
cdr3_aa: CASSVSSDSNQPQHF

d_call: .
clone_size: .
v_call: TRBV28
j_call: TRBJ1-2
cdr3_nt: TGTGCCAGCAGTGACAGGATTGGTAACTATGGCTACACCTTC
cdr3_aa: CASSDRIGNYGYTF

d_call: TRBD1
clone_size: .
v_call: TRBV30
j_call: TRBJ1-4
cdr3_nt: TGTGCCTTCAACCGGGACAGGGGGGTAAAACTGTTTTTT
cdr3_aa: CAFNRDRGVKLFF

d_call: TRBD1
clone_size: .
v_call: TRBV5-4
j_call: TRBJ2-7
cdr3_nt: TGTGCCAGCAGCTCTGGACAGGGTAGGGGTCCTACGGAGCAGTACTTC
cdr3_aa: CASSSGQGRGPTEQYF

d_call: .
clone_size: .
v_call: TRBV27
j_call: TRBJ1-1
cdr3_nt: TGTGCCAGCAGTTTATTGAACCGAAGGGGCCACACTGAAGCTTTCTTT
cdr3_aa: CASSLLNRRGHTEAFF

d_call: .
clone_size: .
v_call: TRBV3-1/TRBV3-2
j_call: TRBJ2-4
cdr3_nt: TGTGCCAGCAGCCAAGATGTAGGACAGTCGGGTCACTTAGCCAAAAACATTCAGTACTTC
cdr3_aa: CASSQDVGQSGHLAKNIQYF

d_call: .
clone_size: .
v_call: TRBV3-1/TRBV3-2
j_call: TRBJ1-4
cdr3_nt: TGTGCCAGCAGCCAAGGGGGGGGTATGGCAACTAATGAAAAACTGTTTTTT
cdr3_aa: CASSQGGGMATNEKLFF

d_call: .
clone_size: once
v_call: TRBV25-1
j_call: TRBJ1-4
cdr3_nt: TGTGCCAGCAGTGACAGGGCCCAAAAACTGTTTTTT
cdr3_aa: CASSDRAQKLFF

d_call: .
clone_size: .
v_call: TRBV29-1
j_call: TRBJ2-7
cdr3_nt: TGCAGCGTTGAAGGAGGGCCAGGATCTGACGAGCAGTACTTC
cdr3_aa: CSVEGGPGSDEQYF

d_call: .
clone_size: .
v_call: TRBV5-1
j_call: TRBJ2-2
cdr3_nt: TGCGCCAGTCAGAGGGACACCGGGGAGCTGTTTTTT
cdr3_aa: CASQRDTGELFF

d_call: .
clone_size: .
v_call: TRBV2
j_call: TRBJ1-5
cdr3_nt: TGTGCCAGCAGTGACGGGGGGCGGCCCCAGCATTTT
cdr3_aa: CASSDGGRPQHF

d_call: TRBD1
clone_size: once
v_call: TRBV28
j_call: TRBJ2-3
cdr3_nt: TGTGCCAGAAGCGGACAGGGTTCAGATACGCAGTATTTT
cdr3_aa: CARSGQGSDTQYF

d_call: TRBD1
clone_size: .
v_call: TRBV19
j_call: TRBJ1-2
cdr3_nt: TGTGCCAGTAGTATAGGAGACAGGGCCTGGAATGGCTACACCTTC
cdr3_aa: CASSIGDRAWNGYTF

d_call: .
clone_size: .
v_call: TRBV7-9
j_call: TRBJ2-4
cdr3_nt: TGTGCCAGCAGCTCCGGTGTCAAAAACATTCAGTACTTC
cdr3_aa: CASSSGVKNIQYF

d_call: .
clone_size: .
v_call: TRBV4-1
j_call: TRBJ1-2
cdr3_nt: TGCGCCAGCAGCCAAGGACTGACAGCGATCTATGGCTACACCTTC
cdr3_aa: CASSQGLTAIYGYTF

d_call: TRBD2
clone_size: .
v_call: TRBV25-1
j_call: TRBJ2-3
cdr3_nt: TGTGCCAGCAGTGACCCTACTAGCGGGGGGGCAGATACGCAGTATTTT
cdr3_aa: CASSDPTSGGADTQYF

d_call: .
clone_size: once
v_call: TRBV19
j_call: TRBJ1-1
cdr3_nt: TGTGCCAGTAGTATCTCTACGGTGAACACTGAAGCTTTCTTT
cdr3_aa: CASSISTVNTEAFF

d_call: TRBD2
clone_size: .
v_call: TRBV19
j_call: TRBJ2-1
cdr3_nt: TGTGCCAGTAGTGATAGCGGGAGCTCCTACAATGAGCAGTTCTTC
cdr3_aa: CASSDSGSSYNEQFF

d_call: TRBD1
clone_size: once
v_call: TRBV6-1
j_call: TRBJ1-4
cdr3_nt: TGTGCCAGCAGTGCACGGACAGGGCCTTTTCCAACTAATGAAAAACTGTTTTTT
cdr3_aa: CASSARTGPFPTNEKLFF

d_call: .
clone_size: few
v_call: TRBV3-1/TRBV3-2
j_call: TRBJ1-3
cdr3_nt: TGTGCCAGCAGCCAAGATCCGAGAGACACCATATATTTT
cdr3_aa: CASSQDPRDTIYF

d_call: .
clone_size: .
v_call: TRBV27
j_call: TRBJ1-2
cdr3_nt: TGTGCCAGCAGTTTAGTGGGTAGTGTCGGGTGGGGCTACACCTTC
cdr3_aa: CASSLVGSVGWGYTF

d_call: .
clone_size: .
v_call: TRBV5-6
j_call: TRBJ1-4
cdr3_nt: TGTGCCAGCAGCTTGGTAGGGAAAGCGGATGAAAAACTGTTTTTT
cdr3_aa: CASSLVGKADEKLFF

d_call: .
clone_size: .
v_call: TRBV20-1
j_call: TRBJ2-1
cdr3_nt: TGCAGTGCTAGTCGTAGCGGATTCTCCTACAATGAGCAGTTCTTC
cdr3_aa: CSASRSGFSYNEQFF

d_call: .
clone_size: .
v_call: TRBV5-1
j_call: TRBJ2-3
cdr3_nt: TGCGCCAGCACCCCGCCGGGGGGCTGGGAAGATACGCAGTATTTT
cdr3_aa: CASTPPGGWEDTQYF

d_call: TRBD2
clone_size: .
v_call: TRBV5-4
j_call: TRBJ2-1
cdr3_nt: TGTGCCAGCAGCTTGGCCGGGACTAGCGTTGAGCAGTTCTTC
cdr3_aa: CASSLAGTSVEQFF

d_call: .
clone_size: .
v_call: TRBV6-6
j_call: TRBJ1-2
cdr3_nt: TGTGCCAGCAGCAGTTACAGTAGACAGGCTGGCTACACCTTC
cdr3_aa: CASSSYSRQAGYTF

d_call: TRBD1
clone_size: .
v_call: TRBV9
j_call: TRBJ2-2
cdr3_nt: TGTGCCAGCAGTGCCGGGACAGGGAACACCGGGGAGCTGTTTTTT
cdr3_aa: CASSAGTGNTGELFF

d_call: TRBD1
clone_size: .
v_call: TRBV5-1
j_call: TRBJ1-6
cdr3_nt: TGCGCCAGCAGCTTGTTGGGGACAGCTGATTCACCCCTCCACTTT
cdr3_aa: CASSLLGTADSPLHF

d_call: TRBD1
clone_size: .
v_call: TRBV24-1
j_call: TRBJ2-5
cdr3_nt: TGTGCCACCAGTGATTTGGGACAGGTTAAGTACTTC
cdr3_aa: CATSDLGQVKYF

d_call: TRBD1
clone_size: .
v_call: TRBV24-1
j_call: TRBJ2-7
cdr3_nt: TGTGCCACCAGTGCGCCGACCGGGACAGGGGGCCATGAGCAGTACTTC
cdr3_aa: CATSAPTGTGGHEQYF

d_call: .
clone_size: .
v_call: TRBV4-2
j_call: TRBJ1-1
cdr3_nt: TGTGCCAGCAGCCAAGCAGAGGGCTGGATGAACACTGAAGCTTTCTTT
cdr3_aa: CASSQAEGWMNTEAFF